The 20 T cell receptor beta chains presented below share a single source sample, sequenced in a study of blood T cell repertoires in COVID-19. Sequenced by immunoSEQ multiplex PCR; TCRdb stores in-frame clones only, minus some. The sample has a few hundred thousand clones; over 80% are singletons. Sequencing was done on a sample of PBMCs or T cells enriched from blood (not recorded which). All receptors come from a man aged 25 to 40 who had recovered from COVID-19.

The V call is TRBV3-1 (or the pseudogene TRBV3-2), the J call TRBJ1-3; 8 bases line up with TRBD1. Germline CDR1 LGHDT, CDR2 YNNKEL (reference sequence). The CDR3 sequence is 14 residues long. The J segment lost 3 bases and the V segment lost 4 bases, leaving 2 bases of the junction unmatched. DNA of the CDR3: TGTGCCAGCAGCCCGACAGGGGATGGAAACACCATATATTTT. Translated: CASSPTGDGNTIYF.

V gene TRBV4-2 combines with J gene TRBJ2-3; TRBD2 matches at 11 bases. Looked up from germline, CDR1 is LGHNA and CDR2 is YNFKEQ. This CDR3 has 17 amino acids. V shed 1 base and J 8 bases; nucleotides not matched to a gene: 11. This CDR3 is CASSQVSGGAYFVTQYF. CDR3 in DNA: TGTGCCAGCAGCCAAGTTAGCGGGGGGGCCTACTTCGTTACGCAGTATTTT.

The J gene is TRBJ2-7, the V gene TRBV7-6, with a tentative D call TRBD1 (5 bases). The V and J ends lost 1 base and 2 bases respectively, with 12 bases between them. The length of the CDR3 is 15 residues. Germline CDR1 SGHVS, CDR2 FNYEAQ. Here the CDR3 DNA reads TGTGCCAGCAGCTTAGAAGGGGTCCCTGCCTACGAGCAGTACTTC. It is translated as CASSLEGVPAYEQYF.

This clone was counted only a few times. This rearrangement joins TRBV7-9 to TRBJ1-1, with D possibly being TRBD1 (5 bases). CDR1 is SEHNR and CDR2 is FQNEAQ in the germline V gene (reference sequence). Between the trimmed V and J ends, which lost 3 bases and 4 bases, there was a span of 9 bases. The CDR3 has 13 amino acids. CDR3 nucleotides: TGTGCCAGCAGCTTGACAGTGGGCACTGAAGCTTTCTTT. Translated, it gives CASSLTVGTEAFF.

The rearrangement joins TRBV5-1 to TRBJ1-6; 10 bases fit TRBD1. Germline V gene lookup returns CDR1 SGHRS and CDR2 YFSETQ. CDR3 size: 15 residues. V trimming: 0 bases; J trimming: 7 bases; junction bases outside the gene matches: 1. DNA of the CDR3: TGCGCCAGCAGCTTGGGGGACAGGGGCAATTCACCCCTCCACTTT. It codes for CASSLGDRGNSPLHF.

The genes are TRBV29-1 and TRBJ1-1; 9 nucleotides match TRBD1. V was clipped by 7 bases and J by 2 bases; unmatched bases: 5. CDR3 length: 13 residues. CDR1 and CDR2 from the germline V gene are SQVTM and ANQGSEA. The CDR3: CSALGQGNTEAFF. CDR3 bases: TGCAGCGCCTTGGGACAGGGTAACACTGAAGCTTTCTTT.

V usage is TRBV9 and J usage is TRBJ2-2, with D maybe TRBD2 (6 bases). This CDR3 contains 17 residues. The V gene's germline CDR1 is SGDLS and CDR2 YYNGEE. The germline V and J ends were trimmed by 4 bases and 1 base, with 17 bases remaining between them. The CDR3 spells CASSPLWLAKNTGELFF. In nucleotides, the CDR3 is TGTGCCAGCAGCCCCCTTTGGCTAGCGAAGAACACCGGGGAGCTGTTTTTT.

This CDR3 is CASSSGQGFIYEQYF. CDR3 nucleotide sequence: TGTGCCAGCAGCTCCGGACAGGGGTTTATTTACGAGCAGTACTTC. The J gene is TRBJ2-7, the V gene TRBV11-2; 9 bases match TRBD1. V dropped 4 bases and J dropped 4; count of bases not matched to a gene: 8. CDR3 length: 15 residues. Per germline, CDR1 SGHAT and CDR2 FQNNGV.

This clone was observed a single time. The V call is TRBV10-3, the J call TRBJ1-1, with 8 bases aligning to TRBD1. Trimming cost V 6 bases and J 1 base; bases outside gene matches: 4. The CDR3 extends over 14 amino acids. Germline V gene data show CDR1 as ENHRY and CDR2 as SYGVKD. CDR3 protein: CAIRTGQGNTEAFF. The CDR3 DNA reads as TGTGCCATCAGAACCGGACAGGGGAACACTGAAGCTTTCTTT.

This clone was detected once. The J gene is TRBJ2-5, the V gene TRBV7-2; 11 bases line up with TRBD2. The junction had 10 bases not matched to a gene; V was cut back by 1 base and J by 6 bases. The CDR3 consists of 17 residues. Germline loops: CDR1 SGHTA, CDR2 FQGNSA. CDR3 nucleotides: TGTGCCAGCAGCTTAGGAGTAGCGGGGGGGCCGGGAAAGACCCAGTACTTC. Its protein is CASSLGVAGGPGKTQYF.

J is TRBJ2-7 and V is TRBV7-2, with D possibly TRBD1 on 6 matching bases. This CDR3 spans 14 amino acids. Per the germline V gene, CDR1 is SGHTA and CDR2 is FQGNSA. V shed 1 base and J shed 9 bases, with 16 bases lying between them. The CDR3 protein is CASSLGVRGSAQYF. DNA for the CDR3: TGTGCCAGCAGCTTAGGGGTCAGGGGTTCGGCGCAGTACTTC.

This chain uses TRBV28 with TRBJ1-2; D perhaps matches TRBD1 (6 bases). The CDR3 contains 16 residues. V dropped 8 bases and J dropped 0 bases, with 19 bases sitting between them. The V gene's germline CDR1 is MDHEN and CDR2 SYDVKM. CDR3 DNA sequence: TGTGCCAGCGGCTACACACACAGGGATCCTAACTATGGCTACACCTTC. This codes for CASGYTHRDPNYGYTF.

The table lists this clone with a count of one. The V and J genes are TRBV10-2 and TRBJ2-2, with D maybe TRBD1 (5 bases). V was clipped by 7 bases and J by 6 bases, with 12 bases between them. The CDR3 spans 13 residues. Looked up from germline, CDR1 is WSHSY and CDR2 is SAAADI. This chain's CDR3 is CASNFRVAGELFF. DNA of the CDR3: TGCGCCAGCAACTTCAGGGTTGCCGGGGAGCTGTTTTTT.

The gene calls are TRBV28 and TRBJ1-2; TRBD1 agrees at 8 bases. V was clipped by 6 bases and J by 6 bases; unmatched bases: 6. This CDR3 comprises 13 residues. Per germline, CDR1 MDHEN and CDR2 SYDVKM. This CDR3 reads CASSYGQGDGYTF. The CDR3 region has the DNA TGTGCCAGCAGCTACGGACAGGGAGATGGCTACACCTTC.

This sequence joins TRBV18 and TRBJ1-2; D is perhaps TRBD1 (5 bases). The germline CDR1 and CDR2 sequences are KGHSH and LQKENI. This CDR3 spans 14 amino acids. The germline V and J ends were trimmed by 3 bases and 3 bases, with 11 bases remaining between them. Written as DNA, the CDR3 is TGTGCCAGCTCACCCTCCGGGGGTGACTATGGCTACACCTTC. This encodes CASSPSGGDYGYTF.

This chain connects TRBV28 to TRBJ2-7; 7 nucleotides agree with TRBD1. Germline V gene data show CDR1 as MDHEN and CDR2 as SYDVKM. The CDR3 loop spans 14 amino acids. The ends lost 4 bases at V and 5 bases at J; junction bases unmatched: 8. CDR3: CASSSYTGVNEQYF. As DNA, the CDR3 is TGTGCCAGCAGTTCCTACACAGGGGTCAACGAGCAGTACTTC.

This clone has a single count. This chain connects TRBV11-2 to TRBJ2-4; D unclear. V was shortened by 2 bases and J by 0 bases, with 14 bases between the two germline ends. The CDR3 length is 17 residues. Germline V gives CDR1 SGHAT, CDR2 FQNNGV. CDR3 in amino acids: CASSLPRSELAKNIQYF. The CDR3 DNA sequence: TGTGCCAGCAGCTTACCGAGAAGTGAGCTAGCCAAAAACATTCAGTACTTC.

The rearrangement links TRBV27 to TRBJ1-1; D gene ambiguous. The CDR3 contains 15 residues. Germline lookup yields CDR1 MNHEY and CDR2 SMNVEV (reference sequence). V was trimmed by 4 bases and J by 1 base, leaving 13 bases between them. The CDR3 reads CASSSRPTPNTEAFF. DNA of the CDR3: TGTGCCAGCAGTTCGAGACCGACACCGAACACTGAAGCTTTCTTT.

CDR3 sequence reads: CASSSGTGYFGEQYF. In DNA, the CDR3 is TGTGCCAGCAGTAGTGGGACAGGTTACTTCGGCGAGCAGTACTTC. The chain is built from TRBV6-2 or TRBV6-3 and TRBJ2-7, with 8 nucleotides matching TRBD1. The germline V gene encodes CDR1 MNHEY and CDR2 SVGEGT. The J segment lost 6 bases and the V segment lost 5 bases, leaving 12 bases of the junction unmatched. The CDR3 covers 15 residues.

The CDR3 nucleotides read TGTGCCAGCAGCTCCGGGGACAGGGGAAACACCATATATTTT. Its protein is CASSSGDRGNTIYF. The chain links TRBV7-9 to TRBJ1-3; 8 positions match TRBD1. Germline V CDR1 and CDR2: SEHNR, FQNEAQ (reference sequence). The CDR3 length is 14 residues. V dropped 4 bases and J dropped 4; count of bases not matched to a gene: 3.